This T cell receptor beta chain originates from a study of shared clonotypes between healthy human individuals. Once extracted for a subset, genomic DNA was divided evenly among several immunoSEQ plates. Some clones are missing from TCRdb's copy, which holds only in-frame ones; the method was immunoSEQ multiplex PCR. The table lists about 490,000 clones, 75% to 85% of them singletons. CDR3 size: 13 residues. Germline CDR1 and CDR2: PRHDT and FYEKMQ (reference sequence). The ends were cut back, 0 bases at V and 10 bases at J, with 12 bases in the middle. Sequencing was carried out using PBMCs. This clonotype originated in a woman aged 40 to 55 in good health. Some clones in this sample may be carry-over from other donors' samples. The rearrangement uses TRBV13 and TRBJ1-1; D is uncertain. CDR3 amino acids: CASSLGGSLGAFF. Here the CDR3 DNA reads TGTGCCAGCAGCTTAGGTGGCTCGCTAGGAGCTTTCTTT.